This T cell receptor beta chain comes out of a study of T cell repertoires in cytomegalovirus infection. Study-level information: Recently identified HLA-C-restricted and well-studied HLA-B-restricted CMV epitopes were used. Both CMV infection and a matching HLA type were indicated by public TCR beta signatures. Study observations and caveats: CMV carriers with the relevant HLA were identified by cumulative public TCR beta family frequency. There were HLA-C-restricted CMV-specific TCR beta clonotypes dominating the ex vivo response.

About this clonotype: What it binds is not known.

Via MiXCR, TCRdb re-called the reads, giving one row per CDR3 protein. The sample includes about 85,000 distinct CDR3 sequences, about 44% of them seen just once. Looked up from germline, CDR1 is MGHRA and CDR2 is YSYEKL. Trimming pared 4 bases from V and 4 bases from J, leaving 17 bases between. The CDR3 consists of 15 residues. The chain uses TRBV4-1 and TRBJ2-7, with D perhaps matching TRBD2 (6 bases). This receptor was obtained from a human donor in good health (CMV status not recorded). Some clones in this sample may be carry-over from other donors' samples. The sequencing used CD8+ T cells from cultured PBMCs, collected from culture after CMV antigen stimulation. CDR3 amino acids: CASSLSAGTAYEQYF. Written as DNA, the CDR3 is TGCGCCAGCAGCCTTTCAGCGGGCACGGCTTACGAGCAGTACTTC.